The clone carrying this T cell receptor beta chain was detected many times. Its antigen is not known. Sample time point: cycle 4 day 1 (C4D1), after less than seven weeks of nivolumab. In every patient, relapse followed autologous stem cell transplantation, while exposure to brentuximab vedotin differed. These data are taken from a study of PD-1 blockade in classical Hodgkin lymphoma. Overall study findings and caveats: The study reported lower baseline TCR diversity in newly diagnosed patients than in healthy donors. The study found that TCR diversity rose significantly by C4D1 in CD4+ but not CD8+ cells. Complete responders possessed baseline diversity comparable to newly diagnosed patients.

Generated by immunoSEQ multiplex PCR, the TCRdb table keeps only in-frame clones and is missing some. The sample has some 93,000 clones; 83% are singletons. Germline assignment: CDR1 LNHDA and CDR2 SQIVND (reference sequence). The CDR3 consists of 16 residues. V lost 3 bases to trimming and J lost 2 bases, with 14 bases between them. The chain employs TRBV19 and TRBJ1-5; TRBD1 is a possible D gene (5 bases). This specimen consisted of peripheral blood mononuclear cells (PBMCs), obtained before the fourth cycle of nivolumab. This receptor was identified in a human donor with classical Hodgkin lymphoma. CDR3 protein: CASSIRGEGGNQPQHF. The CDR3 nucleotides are TGTGCCAGTAGTATTAGAGGGGAAGGGGGCAATCAGCCCCAGCATTTT.